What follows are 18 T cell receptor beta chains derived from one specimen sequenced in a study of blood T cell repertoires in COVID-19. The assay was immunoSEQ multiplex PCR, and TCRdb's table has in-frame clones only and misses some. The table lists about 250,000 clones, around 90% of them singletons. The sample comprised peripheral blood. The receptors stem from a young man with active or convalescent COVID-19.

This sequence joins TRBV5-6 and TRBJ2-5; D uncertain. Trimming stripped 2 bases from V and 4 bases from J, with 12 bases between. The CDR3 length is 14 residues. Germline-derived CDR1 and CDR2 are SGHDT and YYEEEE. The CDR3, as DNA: TGTGCCAGCAGCTTTGGAGTAGGTGCAGAGACCCAGTACTTC. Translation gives CASSFGVGAETQYF.

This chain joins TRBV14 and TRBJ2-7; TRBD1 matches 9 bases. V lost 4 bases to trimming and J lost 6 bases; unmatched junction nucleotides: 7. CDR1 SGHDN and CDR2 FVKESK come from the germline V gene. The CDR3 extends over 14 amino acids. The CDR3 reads CASSLLRTGAEQYF. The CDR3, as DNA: TGTGCCAGCAGCCTCTTACGGACAGGGGCCGAGCAGTACTTC.

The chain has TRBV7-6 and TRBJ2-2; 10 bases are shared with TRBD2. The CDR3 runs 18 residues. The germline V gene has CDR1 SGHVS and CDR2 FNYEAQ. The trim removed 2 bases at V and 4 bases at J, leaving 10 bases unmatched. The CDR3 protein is CASSLNAVSSGGTGELFF. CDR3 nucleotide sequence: TGTGCCAGCAGCTTAAACGCGGTGTCTAGCGGGGGCACCGGGGAGCTGTTTTTT.

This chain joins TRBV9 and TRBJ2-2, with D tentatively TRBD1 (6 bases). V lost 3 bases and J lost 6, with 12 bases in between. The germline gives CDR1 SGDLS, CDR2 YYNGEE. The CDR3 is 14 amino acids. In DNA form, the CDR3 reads TGTGCCAGCAGCGGGACAGCGTACGCCGGGGAGCTGTTTTTT. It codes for CASSGTAYAGELFF. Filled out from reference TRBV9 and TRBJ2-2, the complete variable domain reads DSGVTQTPKHLITATGQRVTLRCSPRSGDLSVYWYQQSLDQGLQFLIQYYNGEERAKGNILERFSAQQFPDLHSELNLSSLELGDSALYFCASSGTAYAGELFFGEGSRLTVL.

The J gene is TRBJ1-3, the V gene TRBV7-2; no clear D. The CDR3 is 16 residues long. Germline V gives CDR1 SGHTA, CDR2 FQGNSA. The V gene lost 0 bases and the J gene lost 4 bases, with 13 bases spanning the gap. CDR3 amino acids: CASSLAAGSWGNTIYF. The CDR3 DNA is TGTGCCAGCAGCTTAGCGGCGGGAAGTTGGGGAAACACCATATATTTT.

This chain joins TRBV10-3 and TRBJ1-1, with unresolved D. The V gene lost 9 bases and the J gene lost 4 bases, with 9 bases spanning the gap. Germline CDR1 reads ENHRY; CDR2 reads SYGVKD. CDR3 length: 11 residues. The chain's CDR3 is CAMSEGTEAFF. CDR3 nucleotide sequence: TGTGCCATGTCCGAGGGCACTGAAGCTTTCTTT.

CDR3 nucleotide sequence: TGTGCCAGCCCCCACAAGTCGTATAGCAATCAGCCCCAGCATTTT. Its protein product is CASPHKSYSNQPQHF. The J gene is TRBJ1-5, the V gene TRBV5-4; D is unresolved. The CDR3 runs to 15 residues. Germline lookup yields CDR1 SGHNT and CDR2 YYREEE (reference sequence). The V gene lost 7 bases and the J gene lost 0 bases, with 14 bases spanning the gap. Supplemented by reference TRBV5-4 and TRBJ1-5, the full variable domain reads ETGVTQSPTHLIKTRGQQVTLRCSSQSGHNTVSWYQQALGQGPQFIFQYYREEENGRGNFPPRFSGLQFPNYSSELNVNALELDDSALYLCASPHKSYSNQPQHFGDGTRLSIL.

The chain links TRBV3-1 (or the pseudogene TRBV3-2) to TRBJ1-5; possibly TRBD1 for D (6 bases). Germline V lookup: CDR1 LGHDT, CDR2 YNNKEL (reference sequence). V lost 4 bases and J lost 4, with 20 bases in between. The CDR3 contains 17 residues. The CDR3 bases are TGTGCCAGCAGCCCCGGCATGTGGGACACGTCAAATCAGCCCCAGCATTTT. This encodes CASSPGMWDTSNQPQHF.

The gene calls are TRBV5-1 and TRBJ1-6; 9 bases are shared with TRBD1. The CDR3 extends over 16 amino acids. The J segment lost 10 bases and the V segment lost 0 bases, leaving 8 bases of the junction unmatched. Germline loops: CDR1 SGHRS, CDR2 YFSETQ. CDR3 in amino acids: CASSLDRTGVNSPLHF. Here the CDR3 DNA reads TGCGCCAGCAGCTTGGATAGGACAGGGGTAAACTCACCCCTCCACTTT.

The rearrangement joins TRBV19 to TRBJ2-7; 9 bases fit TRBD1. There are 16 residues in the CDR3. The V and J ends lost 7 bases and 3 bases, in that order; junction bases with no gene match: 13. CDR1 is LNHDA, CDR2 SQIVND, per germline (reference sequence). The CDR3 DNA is TGTGCCAGTAACACTCCCGGGACAGGGCAAATCTACGAGCAGTACTTC. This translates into CASNTPGTGQIYEQYF.

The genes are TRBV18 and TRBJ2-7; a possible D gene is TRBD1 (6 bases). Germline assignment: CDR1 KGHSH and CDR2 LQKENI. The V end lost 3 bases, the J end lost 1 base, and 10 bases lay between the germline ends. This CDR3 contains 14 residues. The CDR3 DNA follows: TGTGCCAGCTCACCTAAGGACAGTTCCTACGAGCAGTACTTC. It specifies CASSPKDSSYEQYF.

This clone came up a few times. Written as DNA, the CDR3 is TGCGCCAGCAGTCACATAAGGACAGGCGCAGGGGGCAATCAGCCCCAGCATTTT. This encodes CASSHIRTGAGGNQPQHF. The chain carries TRBV23-1 and TRBJ1-5; 7 bases are a match to TRBD1. TRBV23-1 is noted as an ORF with a role that remains uncertain. J lost 2 bases, V lost 3 bases, and 13 bases had no gene match. The CDR3 is 18 residues long.

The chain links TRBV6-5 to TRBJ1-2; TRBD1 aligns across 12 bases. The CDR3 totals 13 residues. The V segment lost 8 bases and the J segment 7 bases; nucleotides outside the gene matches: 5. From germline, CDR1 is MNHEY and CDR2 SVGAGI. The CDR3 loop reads CASGDRGPLGYTF. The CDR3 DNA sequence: TGTGCCAGCGGGGACAGGGGGCCTCTTGGCTACACCTTC.

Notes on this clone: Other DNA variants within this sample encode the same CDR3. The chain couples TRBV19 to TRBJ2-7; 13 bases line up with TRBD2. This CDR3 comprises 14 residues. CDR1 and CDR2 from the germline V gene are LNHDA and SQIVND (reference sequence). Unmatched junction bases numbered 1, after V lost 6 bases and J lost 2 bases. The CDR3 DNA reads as TGTGCCAGTAGCGGGACTAGCGGGACCTACGAGCAGTACTTC. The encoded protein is CASSGTSGTYEQYF.

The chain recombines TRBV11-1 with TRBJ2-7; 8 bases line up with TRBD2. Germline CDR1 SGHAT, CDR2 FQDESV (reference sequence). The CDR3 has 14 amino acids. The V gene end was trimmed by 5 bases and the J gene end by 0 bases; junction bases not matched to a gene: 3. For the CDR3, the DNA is TGTGCCAGCAGCACGACTAGCGACTCCTACGAGCAGTACTTC. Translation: CASSTTSDSYEQYF.

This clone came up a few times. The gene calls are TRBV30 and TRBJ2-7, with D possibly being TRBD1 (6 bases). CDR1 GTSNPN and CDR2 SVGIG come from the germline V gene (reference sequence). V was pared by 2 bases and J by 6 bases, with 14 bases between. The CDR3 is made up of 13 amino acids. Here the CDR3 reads CAWSPRGTLEQYF. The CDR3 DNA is TGTGCCTGGAGTCCCAGGGGAACCCTCGAGCAGTACTTC.

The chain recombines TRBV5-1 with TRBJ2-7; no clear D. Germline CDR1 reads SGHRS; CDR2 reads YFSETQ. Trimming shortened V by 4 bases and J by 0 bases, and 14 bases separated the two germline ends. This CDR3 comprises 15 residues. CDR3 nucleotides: TGCGCCAGCAGCAAAAATGGGCCCTCCTCCTACGAGCAGTACTTC. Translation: CASSKNGPSSYEQYF.

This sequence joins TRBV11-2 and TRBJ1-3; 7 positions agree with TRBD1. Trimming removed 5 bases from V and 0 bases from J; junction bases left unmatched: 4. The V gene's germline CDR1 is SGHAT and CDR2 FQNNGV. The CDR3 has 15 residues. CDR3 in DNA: TGTGCCAGCAGCGGGGGGACAGCCTCTGGAAACACCATATATTTT. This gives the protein CASSGGTASGNTIYF. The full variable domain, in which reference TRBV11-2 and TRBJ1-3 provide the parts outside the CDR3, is EAGVAQSPRYKIIEKRQSVAFWCNPISGHATLYWYQQILGQGPKLLIQFQNNGVVDDSQLPKDRFSAERLKGVDSTLKIQPAKLEDSAVYLCASSGGTASGNTIYFGEGSWLTVV.